These 18 T cell receptor beta chains were all obtained from the same sample, sequenced in a study of cytomegalovirus exposure and HLA in healthy donors. PCR used 60 Vbeta primers and 13 Jbeta primers. Sequencing was performed with immunoSEQ multiplex PCR; in TCRdb, only in-frame clones are kept and a portion is missing. There are 40,000 to 50,000 clones in the sample, with approximately 1.2% held by the top ten. Sequencing was carried out using PBMCs. These receptors were taken from a middle-aged woman in good health and CMV-seronegative.

V and J are TRBV5-1 and TRBJ2-1, with 11 bases that match TRBD2. Trimming at V came to 4 bases and at J to 6 bases, leaving 6 bases not matched to a gene. CDR3 length: 15 amino acids. Germline V gene sequence: CDR1 SGHRS, CDR2 YFSETQ. Written as DNA, the CDR3 is TGCGCCAGCAGCCGGACTAGCGGGTCTCTCAATGAGCAGTTCTTC. Translated, it gives CASSRTSGSLNEQFF.

The rearrangement joins TRBV10-3 to TRBJ2-7; 11 bases align to TRBD2. With 0 bases clipped from V and 5 bases from J, the junction kept 6 bases outside the gene matches. There are 16 residues in the CDR3. Germline V CDR1 and CDR2: ENHRY, SYGVKD. In nucleotides, the CDR3 is TGTGCCATCAGTGAGTCCAGAGGACTAGCGGGTCACGAGCAGTACTTC. Translating gives CAISESRGLAGHEQYF.

V is TRBV11-2 and J is TRBJ1-1; a possible D gene is TRBD1 (6 bases). The CDR3 is made up of 14 amino acids. The V and J ends lost 1 base and 4 bases respectively, with 10 bases between them. Germline V gene sequence: CDR1 SGHAT, CDR2 FQNNGV. As DNA, the CDR3 is TGTGCCAGCAGCTTAGGCGACAGGTTCACTGAAGCTTTCTTT. This encodes CASSLGDRFTEAFF.

The chain links TRBV19 to TRBJ1-5; 8 bases align to TRBD1. With V trimmed by 4 bases and J by 3 bases, 5 bases remained unmatched. The CDR3 has 15 amino acids. From germline, CDR1 is LNHDA and CDR2 SQIVND (reference sequence). CDR3: CASSTDRAVNQPQHF. In DNA form, the CDR3 reads TGTGCCAGTAGTACGGACAGGGCGGTCAATCAGCCCCAGCATTTT.

V gene TRBV4-1 combines with J gene TRBJ2-3, with D unclear. Germline lookup yields CDR1 MGHRA and CDR2 YSYEKL. This CDR3 is built from 15 residues. Between the trimmed V and J ends, which lost 2 bases and 0 bases, there was a span of 9 bases. The CDR3 sequence is CASSQFLTSTDTQYF. DNA for the CDR3: TGCGCCAGCAGCCAATTCCTCACTAGCACAGATACGCAGTATTTT.

Of note for this clone: Other nucleotide sequences from this sample produce the same CDR3. This chain uses TRBV5-1 with TRBJ2-5; D unresolved. The germline V gene encodes CDR1 SGHRS and CDR2 YFSETQ. The CDR3 contains 14 residues. V was shortened by 0 bases and J by 4 bases, with 10 bases between the two germline ends. CDR3 protein: CASSLDSRGETQYF. The CDR3 DNA is TGCGCCAGCAGCTTGGACTCCAGAGGAGAGACCCAGTACTTC.

The gene calls are TRBV4-3 and TRBJ2-4, with D possibly being TRBD1 (5 bases). V lost 4 bases, J lost 3 bases, and 13 bases lay in between. The CDR3 runs 15 residues. Germline V lookup: CDR1 LGHNA, CDR2 YSLEER. Written as DNA, the CDR3 is TGCGCCAGCAGCCCGGCCGCAGGGAACAAAAACATTCAGTACTTC. Protein product: CASSPAAGNKNIQYF.

The chain joins TRBV29-1 to TRBJ2-2, with 10 bases matching TRBD1. Germline trimming cut 7 bases from V and 7 bases from J; bases unmatched to any gene: 6. The CDR3 is 13 residues long. CDR1 SQVTM and CDR2 ANQGSEA come from the germline V gene. The CDR3 here is CSAGTGVGGELFF. CDR3 nucleotide sequence: TGCAGCGCCGGGACAGGGGTAGGCGGGGAGCTGTTTTTT.

The chain employs TRBV4-1 and TRBJ2-3; D possibly corresponds to TRBD1 (7 bases). V gave up 4 bases and J gave up 4 bases, with 12 bases separating them. CDR3 size: 14 residues. Germline V gene sequence: CDR1 MGHRA, CDR2 YSYEKL. CDR3 in amino acids: CASSLQGGADTQYF. CDR3 sequence (DNA): TGCGCCAGCAGCCTCCAGGGGGGTGCAGATACGCAGTATTTT.

This rearrangement joins TRBV7-2 to TRBJ2-1; TRBD1 might be the D (7 bases). The CDR3 is 15 amino acids. Trimming took 5 bases from V and 7 from J, leaving 18 bases between them. The germline V gene encodes CDR1 SGHTA and CDR2 FQGNSA. The CDR3 is CASSRGRDYRNEQFF. The CDR3 DNA is TGTGCCAGCAGCAGGGGGCGGGATTACAGGAATGAGCAGTTCTTC.

The gene calls are TRBV28 and TRBJ1-5; D may be TRBD1 (6 bases). Trimming removed 6 bases at V and 3 bases at J, with 12 bases between. Germline loops: CDR1 MDHEN, CDR2 SYDVKM. The CDR3 has 14 amino acids. The CDR3 region has the DNA TGTGCCAGCAGGGAGCCAGGGGACAATCAGCCCCAGCATTTT. Translation: CASREPGDNQPQHF.

The rearrangement uses TRBV15 and TRBJ2-5; D is unresolved. V was cut by 1 base and J by 5 bases, with 11 bases left in between. The length of the CDR3 is 14 residues. Per the germline V gene, CDR1 is LNHNV and CDR2 is YYDKDF (reference sequence). Here the CDR3 DNA reads TGTGCCACCAGCAGAGGTCGCACTGTGGAGACCCAGTACTTC. This sequence encodes CATSRGRTVETQYF.

J is TRBJ2-1 and V is TRBV9; tentative D call: TRBD1 (6 bases). Germline V gives CDR1 SGDLS, CDR2 YYNGEE. Trimming removed 3 bases at V and 4 bases at J, with 8 bases between. The CDR3 consists of 13 residues. The chain's CDR3 is CASSGGRYNEQFF. The CDR3 nucleotides are TGTGCCAGCAGCGGGGGGCGGTACAATGAGCAGTTCTTC.

The CDR3 is CASSDRGGGETQYF. In DNA, the CDR3 is TGTGCCAGCAGCGATCGAGGGGGTGGAGAGACCCAGTACTTC. The chain links TRBV7-2 to TRBJ2-5, with D possibly TRBD1 on 6 matching bases. V shed 5 bases and J shed 4 bases, with 14 bases lying between them. CDR3 length equals 14 residues. The germline gives CDR1 SGHTA, CDR2 FQGNSA.

The CDR3 loop is CASSPSTSGSTDTQYF. The CDR3 DNA follows: TGTGCCAGCAGCCCCTCGACTAGCGGGAGCACAGATACGCAGTATTTT. The chain recombines TRBV5-4 with TRBJ2-3, with 10 positions matching TRBD2. With V trimmed by 4 bases and J by 0 bases, 5 bases remained unmatched. In germline, CDR1 is SGHNT, CDR2 YYREEE (reference sequence). CDR3 length equals 16 residues.

The rearrangement joins TRBV5-4 to TRBJ1-1; 8 nucleotides agree with TRBD1. The CDR3 consists of 16 residues. V shed 4 bases and J 1 base; nucleotides not matched to a gene: 9. CDR1 is SGHNT, CDR2 YYREEE, per germline (reference sequence). This CDR3 reads CASSPSLTGANTEAFF. The CDR3, as DNA: TGTGCCAGCAGCCCATCGTTGACAGGGGCGAACACTGAAGCTTTCTTT.

This chain connects TRBV27 to TRBJ1-1; D unclear. Trimming cost V 7 bases and J 9 bases, with 3 bases left between them. The CDR3 has 8 amino acids. CDR1 is MNHEY and CDR2 is SMNVEV in the germline V gene (reference sequence). CDR3 protein: CASNKAFF. Written as DNA, the CDR3 is TGTGCCAGCAACAAAGCTTTCTTT.

This chain uses TRBV6-6 with TRBJ1-3; the D gene is possibly TRBD1 (5 bases). This CDR3 is 14 amino acids long. Germline V gives CDR1 MNHNY, CDR2 SVGAGI (reference sequence). V lost 4 bases to trimming and J lost 6 bases, with 13 bases between them. In DNA, the CDR3 is TGTGCCAGCAGTTTAGCAGGGTTAGAAAACACCATATATTTT. Translation gives CASSLAGLENTIYF.